This T cell receptor (beta chain) comes out of a study of T-cell memory formation after mild COVID-19 (dated by TCRdb to the early 2020s). Concerning the study at large: Most TCR sequence clusters were specific to one of the two donors. In two donors, T-cell clones that expanded and contracted after mild COVID-19 were followed by sequencing TCRalpha and TCRbeta repertoires longitudinally. The cohort was made up of two young adult volunteers, one female and one male, who were previously healthy.

This clonotype turned up a few times. The target of this receptor is not known. Base-call qualities are not available, and no considerably larger clone is one nucleotide away. V sheds 1 base and J sheds 5 bases, leaving 18 bases between their ends. Sequences LGHNA (CDR1) and YSLEER (CDR2) are obtained from the germline V gene. Reading from cysteine to phenylalanine, the CDR3 counts 17 amino acids. The DNA shown is the 51-base CDR3, in frame from base 1. Ficoll-Paque density gradient centrifugation was the method used to isolate PBMCs. General study outcomes and caveats: Clones contracting from day 15 to 85 had balanced CD4/CD8 phenotypes, while a second wave expanding from day 15 to 37 was biased towards CD4+. Some responding clones were detected in pre-infection memory, which suggested that pre-existing cross-reactive memory T cells had joined the SARS-CoV-2 response. SARS-CoV-2 specificity was not confirmed for the second-wave clones peaking on day 37. Only a couple of mild cases were covered by the study, and larger cohorts that include severe cases with pre-infection samples were considered necessary. Contracting CD4+ clones were located mainly in the CM and EM memory subsets, whereas CD8+ clones were found to be enriched in EMRA.

The run used an Illumina NovaSeq 6000. TCRalpha and TCRbeta cDNA libraries were built by 5'RACE with constant-segment primers, adding sample barcodes and unique molecular identifiers. Trizol reagent was used to extract RNA from every sample. Amplification of the libraries took two PCR steps, and the second step added a second sample barcode plus Illumina TruSeq adapters. Libraries were sequenced on an Illumina NovaSeq with 2 x 150 bp paired-end reads. Per the source publication's procedure: The reads were demultiplexed and collapsed into UMI-guided consensus sequences using migec v1.2.7. Using mixcr v2.1.11, UMI consensuses were aligned to TRA and TRB V and J templates and then assembled into clonotypes. Clonotypes were classified as expanded or contracted when called significant by both edgeR and NoisET, with noise models trained on biological replicates. For edgeR calls, the thresholds were a false discovery rate-adjusted p below 0.01 and a log2 fold-change of 1. As an exploratory analysis of dynamics, PCA with hierarchical clustering was applied to max-normalized trajectories of the 1000 most abundant clonotypes. Separately sequenced CD4+ and CD8+ repertoires were used to assign a CD4 or CD8 phenotype to each responding clone. TCRdb trimmed public reads at Q25 via fastp, called clones via MiXCR and kept in-frame beta chains. Each CDR3 protein appears once, grouped with its most common genes and DNA. TCRdb's processing, not the study's, gives the V and J calls here. This sample is represented by approximately 350,000 distinct CDR3 sequences; approximately 13% of them were singletons. Clones ranked in the top ten supply roughly 23% of the sample.

This clonotype was sampled from a man aged 18 to 29 who had mild COVID-19 (a few samples of this study predate the infection). The sample titles of this study are shuffled in the database, so cell type and time point are left out; the donor was told from shared clones. Source material: PBMCs or a T cell subset sorted from them (not recorded which). The chain joins TRBV4-3 to TRBJ1-5; no D gene can be assigned with confidence. The CDR3 amino acid sequence is: CASSQGIFGNVYQPQHF. The nucleotide sequence reads TGCGCCAGCAGCCAAGGCATCTTTGGCAATGTATATCAGCCCCAGCATTTT.